This T cell receptor beta chain was sequenced during a study of blood T cell repertoires in COVID-19. Across the study: T cells, B-cell-depleted T cells, or PBMCs provided the cDNA or gDNA that served as material.

Using immunoSEQ multiplex PCR, the repertoire was profiled, and TCRdb retains in-frame clones only, with some absent. Here the sample spans 150,000 or so clones, roughly 84% being singletons. The CDR3 loop spans 14 amino acids. Germline-derived CDR1 and CDR2 are SEHNR and FQNEAQ (reference sequence). V gave up 6 bases and J gave up 1 base; unmatched junction bases: 2. Only one count was recorded for this clone. V is TRBV7-9 and J is TRBJ1-3; TRBD1 aligns across 8 bases. What was sequenced was peripheral blood. This receptor was taken from a woman aged 55-69 years with COVID-19, enrolled during active disease. The CDR3 region is CASRRTGSGNTIYF. In DNA, the CDR3 is TGTGCCAGCAGGCGGACAGGGTCTGGAAACACCATATATTTT.